Listed below are T cell receptor beta chains from one sample, sequenced in a study of cytomegalovirus exposure and HLA in healthy donors. Measured with immunoSEQ multiplex PCR; TCRdb has only the in-frame clones, and not every one. Among tens of thousands of clones listed, around 89% were seen once. The sample taken for sequencing was PBMCs. Source of these receptors: a woman aged 18-30 years in good health and CMV-seronegative. Each CDR3 is given with its conserved first and last residue. A D gene is named only where the DNA matches it firmly. The size of a clone is reported for some rows only, either as once, few or many, or as a class for expanded clones.

abundance: -; j_gene: TRBJ1-3; d_gene: TRBD1; v_gene: TRBV4-1; len: 16; CDR3nt: TGCGCCAGCAGCCGAGGACAGGTACGCTCTGGAAACACCATATATTTT; CDR3aa: CASSRGQVRSGNTIYF
abundance: -; j_gene: TRBJ1-3; d_gene: -; v_gene: TRBV7-2; len: 17; CDR3nt: TGTGCCAGCAGCTCAGGGCCTGGACGAATCTCTGGAAACACCATATATTTT; CDR3aa: CASSSGPGRISGNTIYF
abundance: -; j_gene: TRBJ2-3; d_gene: TRBD2; v_gene: TRBV5-1; len: 16; CDR3nt: TGCGCCAGCAGCCGACTAGCGGGAGCTTCGGGGGATACGCAGTATTTT; CDR3aa: CASSRLAGASGDTQYF
abundance: -; j_gene: TRBJ2-3; d_gene: TRBD2; v_gene: TRBV4-3; len: 17; CDR3nt: TGCGCCAGCAGCCTGAATCCCAGCGGGGGGGGCGGGAGTACGCAGTATTTT; CDR3aa: CASSLNPSGGGGSTQYF
abundance: -; j_gene: TRBJ1-5; d_gene: -; v_gene: TRBV9; len: 13; CDR3nt: TGTGCCAGCAGCGTAGCGGAGAATCAGCCCCAGCATTTT; CDR3aa: CASSVAENQPQHF
abundance: once; j_gene: TRBJ1-2; d_gene: -; v_gene: TRBV2; len: 15; CDR3nt: TGTGCCAGCAGTTATCAGGAACTTTTAAACTATGGCTACACCTTC; CDR3aa: CASSYQELLNYGYTF
abundance: -; j_gene: TRBJ2-5; d_gene: TRBD1; v_gene: TRBV5-4; len: 15; CDR3nt: TGTGCCAGCAGCTCGGCGGAAAGGGGGCGAGAGACCCAGTACTTC; CDR3aa: CASSSAERGRETQYF
abundance: -; j_gene: TRBJ2-7; d_gene: -; v_gene: TRBV4-1; len: 13; CDR3nt: TGCGCCAGCAGCCGTACTCTTTCCTACGAGCAGTACTTC; CDR3aa: CASSRTLSYEQYF
abundance: -; j_gene: TRBJ2-7; d_gene: TRBD2; v_gene: TRBV19; len: 15; CDR3nt: TGTGCCAGTAGTACCTTTGTGGGCGGGAGTACCGAGCAGTACTTC; CDR3aa: CASSTFVGGSTEQYF
abundance: -; j_gene: TRBJ2-1; d_gene: TRBD2; v_gene: TRBV29-1; len: 14; CDR3nt: TGCAGCGTACGGACGGGGGGGGGATACAATGAGCAGTTCTTC; CDR3aa: CSVRTGGGYNEQFF
abundance: -; j_gene: TRBJ1-2; d_gene: -; v_gene: TRBV30; len: 17; CDR3nt: TGTGCCTGGAGTGTACGTAGTTGGTCCCGCGCAAAGAATGGCTACACCTTC; CDR3aa: CAWSVRSWSRAKNGYTF
abundance: once; j_gene: TRBJ1-3; d_gene: -; v_gene: TRBV7-9; len: 15; CDR3nt: TGTGCCAGCAGCGGGGCGGGGGACTCTGGAAACACCATATATTTT; CDR3aa: CASSGAGDSGNTIYF
abundance: -; j_gene: TRBJ2-1; d_gene: -; v_gene: TRBV10-3; len: 12; CDR3nt: TGTGCCATCAGTGATATAGAAAATGAGCAGTTCTTC; CDR3aa: CAISDIENEQFF
abundance: -; j_gene: TRBJ1-4; d_gene: -; v_gene: TRBV5-1; len: 15; CDR3nt: TGCGCCAGCAGCCGGCTTGCAGGGCGAAACGAAAAACTGTTTTTT; CDR3aa: CASSRLAGRNEKLFF
abundance: -; j_gene: TRBJ2-2; d_gene: -; v_gene: TRBV7-9; len: 12; CDR3nt: TGTGCCAGCAGCTCAGGCACCGGGGAGCTGTTTTTT; CDR3aa: CASSSGTGELFF
abundance: once; j_gene: TRBJ1-2; d_gene: -; v_gene: TRBV5-5; len: 14; CDR3nt: TGTGCCAGCAGCTTGGGGCAGGAAAACTATGGCTACACCTTC; CDR3aa: CASSLGQENYGYTF
abundance: -; j_gene: TRBJ2-1; d_gene: -; v_gene: TRBV7-2; len: 12; CDR3nt: TGTGCCAGCAGCTTACGAACGGGGGTGCAGTTCTTC; CDR3aa: CASSLRTGVQFF
abundance: -; j_gene: TRBJ1-5; d_gene: -; v_gene: TRBV30; len: 13; CDR3nt: TGTGCCTCAGCCCCCCAGGGCAATCAGCCCCAGCATTTT; CDR3aa: CASAPQGNQPQHF
abundance: -; j_gene: TRBJ2-7; d_gene: TRBD1; v_gene: TRBV19; len: 14; CDR3nt: TGTGCCAGTAGTATCCGGGACAGAGGATACGAGCAGTACTTC; CDR3aa: CASSIRDRGYEQYF
abundance: once; j_gene: TRBJ2-2; d_gene: TRBD1; v_gene: TRBV2; len: 14; CDR3nt: TGTGCCAGTACCCGGGACAGGGGTCCGGGCGGGCTGTTTTTT; CDR3aa: CASTRDRGPGGLFF
abundance: -; j_gene: TRBJ2-7; d_gene: TRBD2; v_gene: TRBV7-9; len: 13; CDR3nt: TGTGCCAGCAGGCGGGGGGAAGTCAACGAGCAGTACTTC; CDR3aa: CASRRGEVNEQYF
abundance: -; j_gene: TRBJ1-1; d_gene: -; v_gene: TRBV19; len: 14; CDR3nt: TGTGCCAGTAGTATTGAGAGGCTGAACACTGAAGCTTTCTTT; CDR3aa: CASSIERLNTEAFF
abundance: -; j_gene: TRBJ2-4; d_gene: -; v_gene: TRBV6-5; len: 16; CDR3nt: TGTGCCAGCAGTTACTCACAGGGATCAACCAAAAACATTCAGTACTTC; CDR3aa: CASSYSQGSTKNIQYF
abundance: once; j_gene: TRBJ2-1; d_gene: TRBD1; v_gene: TRBV6-4; len: 15; CDR3nt: TGTGCCAGCAGTGACCGCGGGACAGGGTTTGGTGAGCAGTTCTTC; CDR3aa: CASSDRGTGFGEQFF
abundance: -; j_gene: TRBJ1-3; d_gene: -; v_gene: TRBV5-1; len: 16; CDR3nt: TGCGCCAGCAGCTTGGTCTCCAGGGGTGAAGGAAACACCATATATTTT; CDR3aa: CASSLVSRGEGNTIYF
abundance: -; j_gene: TRBJ2-5; d_gene: TRBD1; v_gene: TRBV28; len: 14; CDR3nt: TGTGCCAGCAGTTCCGGGACAGAGTTAGAGACCCAGTACTTC; CDR3aa: CASSSGTELETQYF
abundance: once; j_gene: TRBJ2-7; d_gene: -; v_gene: TRBV5-4; len: 16; CDR3nt: TGTGCCAGCAGCCCGGCTCGGGTAGCGGCCTCCTACGAGCAGTACTTC; CDR3aa: CASSPARVAASYEQYF
abundance: -; j_gene: TRBJ1-1; d_gene: -; v_gene: TRBV7-3; len: 15; CDR3nt: TGTGCCAGCAGCCCTTCGGCGGGTCAGGACACTGAAGCTTTCTTT; CDR3aa: CASSPSAGQDTEAFF
abundance: -; j_gene: TRBJ1-3; d_gene: -; v_gene: TRBV5-5; len: 13; CDR3nt: TGTGCCAGCAGCACCTCTTTGGGCAACACCATATATTTT; CDR3aa: CASSTSLGNTIYF
abundance: -; j_gene: TRBJ1-5; d_gene: TRBD1; v_gene: TRBV10-3; len: 14; CDR3nt: TGTGCCATCAGTGGACAGGGAGACAATCAGCCCCAGCATTTT; CDR3aa: CAISGQGDNQPQHF